These T cell receptor beta chains were read from a single sample in a study of CD8+ T cells in alopecia areata. The repertoire was sequenced with immunoSEQ multiplex PCR; TCRdb's copy has only in-frame clones and lacks some. The table lists roughly 120,000 clones, roughly 58% of them singletons. This material consisted of CD8+ T cells sorted from blood, taken at week 4, from a patient treated with tofacitinib. The source is a human donor with alopecia areata. Both conserved end residues are part of each CDR3. Each record gives: J gene, V gene, D gene, clone size, CDR3 DNA, CDR3 protein. A D gene is named only where the DNA matches it firmly. Rows may omit the clone size; those that give it use once, few, many or a size class.

TRBJ1-5	TRBV5-1	-	few	TGCGCCAGCAGCTGTACCGCCCCAGGGTGCAATCAGCCCCAGCATTTT	CASSCTAPGCNQPQHF
TRBJ2-7	TRBV20-1	TRBD1	-	TGCAGTGCTCGACAGGGGTACGAGCAGTACTTC	CSARQGYEQYF
TRBJ2-5	TRBV6-5	TRBD1	once	TGTGCCAGCAGCGACAGGGGTGACCAAGAGACCCAGTACTTC	CASSDRGDQETQYF
TRBJ1-2	TRBV7-9	TRBD1	-	TGTGCCAGCAGCCCTCAGGGGGGCGCGGATGGCTACACCTTC	CASSPQGGADGYTF
TRBJ2-3	TRBV4-2	TRBD1	few	TGTGCCAGCAGCGATACAGGGGGAACAGATACGCAGTATTTT	CASSDTGGTDTQYF
TRBJ2-5	TRBV29-1	-	few	TGCAGCGTTGAGGACCCGATAGAGACCCAGTACTTC	CSVEDPIETQYF
TRBJ2-2	TRBV7-9	-	-	TGTGCCAGCAGAATCACCGGGGAGCTGTTTTTT	CASRITGELFF
TRBJ1-2	TRBV5-6	TRBD1	-	TGTGCCAGCAGCTCGGGACAGGGCTGGGGGGATGGCTACACCTTC	CASSSGQGWGDGYTF
TRBJ1-2	TRBV30	-	-	TGTGCCTGGAATGGAGGGGCGACTGATGGCTACACCTTC	CAWNGGATDGYTF
TRBJ1-5	TRBV15	-	-	TGTGCCACCAGCAGAGATCGGGGATTTAGCAATCAGCCCCAGCATTTT	CATSRDRGFSNQPQHF
TRBJ1-5	TRBV27	-	-	TGTGCCAGCAGCGACTGGGGAGATCAGCCCCAGCATTTT	CASSDWGDQPQHF
TRBJ2-3	TRBV30	TRBD1	-	TGTGCCTGGAACGACGGGGACAGTGAAGATACGCAGTATTTT	CAWNDGDSEDTQYF
TRBJ2-2	TRBV5-1	-	once	TGCGCCAGCAGCCCACGCGGGACGAGGGAGCTGTTTTTT	CASSPRGTRELFF
TRBJ1-1	TRBV7-6	-	-	TGTGCCAGCAGCTTATCTGTCCAGGGTGAAGCTTTCTTT	CASSLSVQGEAFF
TRBJ2-7	TRBV7-9	-	-	TGTGCCAGCAGCTCCGGCAGTAGCTCCTACGAGCAGTACTTC	CASSSGSSSYEQYF
TRBJ2-3	TRBV27	-	-	TGTGCCAGCAGTAGCATCACAGATACGCAGTATTTT	CASSSITDTQYF
TRBJ2-7	TRBV7-9	-	-	TGTGCCACGACACATAGGTCGTACGAGCAGTACTTC	CATTHRSYEQYF
TRBJ1-1	TRBV2	-	few	TGTGCCAGCAGGGAGGGAGGAACTGAAGCTTTCTTT	CASREGGTEAFF
TRBJ1-6	TRBV30	-	-	TGTGCCTGGAGTGTAATATGGGTTTGGGTGGGTTCACCCCTCCACTTT	CAWSVIWVWVGSPLHF
TRBJ2-7	TRBV19	TRBD1	-	TGTGCCAGTAGTTGGACAGGGTCCTACGAGCAGTACTTC	CASSWTGSYEQYF
TRBJ2-1	TRBV6-5	-	once	TGTGCCAGCAGCTTGGGGCACAGTACCAATGAGCAGTTCTTC	CASSLGHSTNEQFF
TRBJ1-5	TRBV30	-	few	TGTGCCTGGAGTGCCGGGCAGGGCAATCAGCCCCAGCATTTT	CAWSAGQGNQPQHF
TRBJ2-1	TRBV25-1	-	few	TGTGCCAGCAGTGATCGGGGGACATATGAGCAGTTCTTC	CASSDRGTYEQFF
TRBJ1-5	TRBV21-1	-	-	TGTGCCAGCAGCATACATACGAGCTGGGCGATCAATCAGCCCCAGCATTTT	CASSIHTSWAINQPQHF